This TCR beta chain was observed in a study of blood T cell repertoires in COVID-19. The wider study: Whether acute or convalescent, the COVID-19 samples came from the United States, Italy and Spain. T cells, B-cell-depleted T cells, or PBMCs supplied cDNA or gDNA.

In germline, CDR1 is SGHTA, CDR2 FQGNSA. The CDR3 has 15 residues. V was pared by 5 bases and J by 7 bases, with 11 bases of the junction left unmatched. The authors' processing: Estimation of nucleated cell counts relied on the amplification of reference gene primers. The assay was immunoSEQ multiplex PCR, and TCRdb's table has in-frame clones only and misses some. Clone size and V and J calls were adopted from that table, with D and trimming inferred from the DNA. The sample has 200,000 to 250,000 clones, 85% seen once. The rearrangement links TRBV7-2 to TRBJ1-1; TRBD1 matches at 9 bases. Source material: PBMCs or T cells enriched from blood (not recorded which). The clonotype comes from a man aged 35-49 years who had recovered from COVID-19. CDR3 sequence: CASSPWGTGRIEAFF. In DNA, the CDR3 is TGTGCCAGCAGCCCCTGGGGGACAGGGAGGATTGAAGCTTTCTTT.